This T cell receptor beta chain was profiled in a study of blood T cell repertoires in COVID-19. Study details: Some COVID-19 samples were acute and others convalescent; all came from the United States, Italy and Spain. PBMCs, B-cell-depleted T cells, or T cells provided the cDNA or gDNA that made up the material.

In the authors' methods: Reference gene primer amplification yielded estimated nucleated cell counts. Method: immunoSEQ multiplex PCR; TCRdb's copy keeps in-frame clones and lacks some. V and J calls plus clone size are reproduced from that table; the DNA served to infer D and trimming. Altogether about 150,000 clones are present, about four fifths being singletons, with the ten largest covering just over 0.55%. The CDR3 is 14 residues long. J was trimmed by 7 bases and V by 6 bases; bases with no gene match: 2. Germline V gene data show CDR1 as MGHDK and CDR2 as SYGVNS. The receptor's source is a man aged 55-75 years with acute or convalescent COVID-19. The J gene is TRBJ2-1, the V gene TRBV25-1, with TRBD2 matching over 14 bases. Sequencing input: peripheral blood. This chain's CDR3 is CASRTSGRANEQFF. CDR3 nucleotides: TGTGCCAGCAGGACTAGCGGGAGGGCGAATGAGCAGTTCTTC.